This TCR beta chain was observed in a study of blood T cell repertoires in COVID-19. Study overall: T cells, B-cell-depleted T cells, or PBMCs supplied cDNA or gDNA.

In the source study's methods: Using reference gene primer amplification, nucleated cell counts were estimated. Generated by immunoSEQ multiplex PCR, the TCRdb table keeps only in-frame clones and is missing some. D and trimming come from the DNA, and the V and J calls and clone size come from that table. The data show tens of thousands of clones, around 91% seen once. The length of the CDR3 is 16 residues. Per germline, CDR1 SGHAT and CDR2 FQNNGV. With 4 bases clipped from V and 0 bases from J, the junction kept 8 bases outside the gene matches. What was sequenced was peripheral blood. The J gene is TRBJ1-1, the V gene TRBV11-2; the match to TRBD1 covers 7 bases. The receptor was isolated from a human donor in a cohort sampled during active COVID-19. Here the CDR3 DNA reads TGTGCCAGCAGCTCACGGACAGGAAATTTGAACACTGAAGCTTTCTTT. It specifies CASSSRTGNLNTEAFF.